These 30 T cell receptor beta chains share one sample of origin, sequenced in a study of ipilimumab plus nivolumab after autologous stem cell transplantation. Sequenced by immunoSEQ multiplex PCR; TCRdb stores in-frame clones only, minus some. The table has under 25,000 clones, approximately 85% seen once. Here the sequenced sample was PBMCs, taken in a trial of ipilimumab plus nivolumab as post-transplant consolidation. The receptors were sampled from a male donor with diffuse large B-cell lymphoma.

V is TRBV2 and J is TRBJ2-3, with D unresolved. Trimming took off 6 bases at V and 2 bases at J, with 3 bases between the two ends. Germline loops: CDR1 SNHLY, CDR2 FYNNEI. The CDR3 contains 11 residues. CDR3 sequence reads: CASSPTDTQYF. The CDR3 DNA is TGTGCCAGCAGCCCCACAGATACGCAGTATTTT.

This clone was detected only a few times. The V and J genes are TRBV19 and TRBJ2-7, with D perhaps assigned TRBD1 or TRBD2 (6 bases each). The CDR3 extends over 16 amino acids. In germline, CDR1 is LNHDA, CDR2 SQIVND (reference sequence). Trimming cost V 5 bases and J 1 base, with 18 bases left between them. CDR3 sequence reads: CASSGGPLFGSYEQYF. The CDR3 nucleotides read TGTGCCAGTAGTGGGGGGCCCCTTTTTGGATCCTACGAGCAGTACTTC.

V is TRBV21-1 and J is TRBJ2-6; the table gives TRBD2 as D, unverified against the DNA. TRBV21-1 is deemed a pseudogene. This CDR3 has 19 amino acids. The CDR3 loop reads CASSKPRTDGLAGANVLTF. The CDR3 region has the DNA TGTGCCAGCAGCAAACCAAGGACTGATGGCCTGGCTGGGGCCAACGTCCTGACTTTC.

The CDR3 spells CASSLVQETQYF. CDR3 DNA sequence: TGTGCCAGCAGCTTAGTCCAAGAGACCCAGTACTTC. The V and J genes are TRBV11-2 and TRBJ2-5; D not resolved. From germline, CDR1 is SGHAT and CDR2 FQNNGV. CDR3 size: 12 residues. Trimming took off 1 base at V and 1 base at J, with 1 base between the two ends.

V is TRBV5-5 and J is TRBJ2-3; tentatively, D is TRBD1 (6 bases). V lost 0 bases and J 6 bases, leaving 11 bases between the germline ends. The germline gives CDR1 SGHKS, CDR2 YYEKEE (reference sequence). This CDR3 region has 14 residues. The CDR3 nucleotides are TGTGCCAGCAGCTTGGTACAGGGAGATGATACGCAGTATTTT. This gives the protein CASSLVQGDDTQYF. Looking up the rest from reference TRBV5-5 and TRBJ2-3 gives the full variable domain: DAGVTQSPTHLIKTRGQQVTLRCSPISGHKSVSWYQQVLGQGPQFIFQYYEKEERGRGNFPDRFSARQFPNYSSELNVNALLLGDSALYLCASSLVQGDDTQYFGPGTRLTVL.

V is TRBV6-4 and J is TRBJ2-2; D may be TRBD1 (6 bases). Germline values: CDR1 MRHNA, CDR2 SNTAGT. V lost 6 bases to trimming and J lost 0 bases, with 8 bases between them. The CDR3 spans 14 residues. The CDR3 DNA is TGTGCCAGCAGGGGGGCACCGAACACCGGGGAGCTGTTTTTT. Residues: CASRGAPNTGELFF.

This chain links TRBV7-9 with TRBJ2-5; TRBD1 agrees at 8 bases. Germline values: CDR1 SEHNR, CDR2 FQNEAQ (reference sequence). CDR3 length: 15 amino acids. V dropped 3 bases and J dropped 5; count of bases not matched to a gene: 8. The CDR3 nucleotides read TGTGCCAGCAGCTTGAGGACAGGGAACTTCGAGACCCAGTACTTC. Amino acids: CASSLRTGNFETQYF. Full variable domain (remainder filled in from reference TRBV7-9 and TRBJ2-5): DTGVSQNPRHKITKRGQNVTFRCDPISEHNRLYWYRQTLGQGPEFLTYFQNEAQLEKSRLLSDRFSAERPKGSFSTLEIQRTEQGDSAMYLCASSLRTGNFETQYFGPGTRLLVL.

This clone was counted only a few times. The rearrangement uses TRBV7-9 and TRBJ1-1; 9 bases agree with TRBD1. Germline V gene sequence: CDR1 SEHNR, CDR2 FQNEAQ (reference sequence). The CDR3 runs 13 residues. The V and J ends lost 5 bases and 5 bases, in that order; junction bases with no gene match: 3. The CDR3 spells CASSRTGETEAFF. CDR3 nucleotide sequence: TGTGCCAGCAGCAGGACAGGGGAAACTGAAGCTTTCTTT. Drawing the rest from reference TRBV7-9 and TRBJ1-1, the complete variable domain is DTGVSQNPRHKITKRGQNVTFRCDPISEHNRLYWYRQTLGQGPEFLTYFQNEAQLEKSRLLSDRFSAERPKGSFSTLEIQRTEQGDSAMYLCASSRTGETEAFFGQGTRLTVV.

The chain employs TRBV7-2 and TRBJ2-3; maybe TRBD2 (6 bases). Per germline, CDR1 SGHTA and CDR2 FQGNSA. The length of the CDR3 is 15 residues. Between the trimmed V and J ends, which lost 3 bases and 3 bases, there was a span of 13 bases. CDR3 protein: CASSLEDYRTDTQYF. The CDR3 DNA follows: TGTGCCAGCAGCTTGGAGGACTACCGAACAGATACGCAGTATTTT.

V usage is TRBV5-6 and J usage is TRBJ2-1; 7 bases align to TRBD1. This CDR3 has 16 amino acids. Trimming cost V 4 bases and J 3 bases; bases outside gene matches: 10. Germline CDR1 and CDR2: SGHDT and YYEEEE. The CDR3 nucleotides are TGTGCCAGCAGCCCAGAGACAGGGTTTATCTACAATGAGCAGTTCTTC. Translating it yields CASSPETGFIYNEQFF.

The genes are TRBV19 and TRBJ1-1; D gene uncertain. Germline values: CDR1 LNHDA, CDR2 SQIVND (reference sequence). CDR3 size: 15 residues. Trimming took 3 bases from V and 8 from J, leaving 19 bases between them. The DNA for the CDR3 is TGTGCCAGTAGTATTATTGGAGGGCAAAGAGGCGAAGCTTTCTTT. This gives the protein CASSIIGGQRGEAFF.

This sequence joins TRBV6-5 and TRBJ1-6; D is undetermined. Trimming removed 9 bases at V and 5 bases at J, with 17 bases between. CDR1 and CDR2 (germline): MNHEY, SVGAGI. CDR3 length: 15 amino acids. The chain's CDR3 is CASSSSWSNNSPLHF. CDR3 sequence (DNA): TGTGCCAGTTCGTCCTCGTGGTCCAATAATTCACCCCTCCACTTT.

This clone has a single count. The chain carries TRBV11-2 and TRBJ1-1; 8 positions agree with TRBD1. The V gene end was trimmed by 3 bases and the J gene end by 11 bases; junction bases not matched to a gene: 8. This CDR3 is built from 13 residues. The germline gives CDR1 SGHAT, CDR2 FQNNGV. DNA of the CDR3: TGTGCCAGCAGCTTCCGGACAGGGCAAGCGGCTTTCTTT. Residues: CASSFRTGQAAFF. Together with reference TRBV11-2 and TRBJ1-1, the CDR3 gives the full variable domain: EAGVAQSPRYKIIEKRQSVAFWCNPISGHATLYWYQQILGQGPKLLIQFQNNGVVDDSQLPKDRFSAERLKGVDSTLKIQPAKLEDSAVYLCASSFRTGQAAFFGQGTRLTVV.

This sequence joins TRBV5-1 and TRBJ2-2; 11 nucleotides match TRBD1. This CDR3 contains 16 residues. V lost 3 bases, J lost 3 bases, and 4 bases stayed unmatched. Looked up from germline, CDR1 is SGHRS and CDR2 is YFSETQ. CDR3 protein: CASSWMGQGDTGELFF. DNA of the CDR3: TGCGCCAGCAGCTGGATGGGACAGGGGGACACCGGGGAGCTGTTTTTT.

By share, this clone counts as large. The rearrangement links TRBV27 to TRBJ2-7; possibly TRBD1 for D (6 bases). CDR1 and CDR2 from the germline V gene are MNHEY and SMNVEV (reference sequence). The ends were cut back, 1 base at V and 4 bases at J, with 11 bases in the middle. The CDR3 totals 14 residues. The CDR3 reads CASSLLPGVYEQYF. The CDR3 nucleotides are TGTGCCAGCAGTTTATTGCCAGGGGTGTACGAGCAGTACTTC.

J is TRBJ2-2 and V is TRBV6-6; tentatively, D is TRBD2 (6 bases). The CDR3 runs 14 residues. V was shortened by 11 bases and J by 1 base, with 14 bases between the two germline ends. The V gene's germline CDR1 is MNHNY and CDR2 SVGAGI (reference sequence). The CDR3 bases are TGTGCCGCGAGGATGGGGGGGAACACCGGGGAGCTGTTTTTT. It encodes CAARMGGNTGELFF.

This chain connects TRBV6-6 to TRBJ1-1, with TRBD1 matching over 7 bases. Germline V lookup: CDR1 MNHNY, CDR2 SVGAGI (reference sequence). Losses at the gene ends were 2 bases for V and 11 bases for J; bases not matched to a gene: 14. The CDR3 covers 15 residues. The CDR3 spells CASSYEGTESLWAFF. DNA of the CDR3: TGTGCCAGCAGTTACGAGGGGACAGAATCTCTTTGGGCTTTCTTT.

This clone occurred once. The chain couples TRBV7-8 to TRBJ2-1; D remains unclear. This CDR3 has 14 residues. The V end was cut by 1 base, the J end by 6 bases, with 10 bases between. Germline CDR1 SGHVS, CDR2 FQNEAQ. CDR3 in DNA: TGTGCCAGCAGCTTAGGAAGACGGACCAATGAGCAGTTCTTC. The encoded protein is CASSLGRRTNEQFF.

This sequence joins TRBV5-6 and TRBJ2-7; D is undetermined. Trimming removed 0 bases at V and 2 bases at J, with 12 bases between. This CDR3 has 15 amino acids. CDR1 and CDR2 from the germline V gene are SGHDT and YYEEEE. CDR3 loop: CASSLGETVAYEQYF. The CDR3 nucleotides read TGTGCCAGCAGCTTGGGAGAGACGGTTGCCTACGAGCAGTACTTC.

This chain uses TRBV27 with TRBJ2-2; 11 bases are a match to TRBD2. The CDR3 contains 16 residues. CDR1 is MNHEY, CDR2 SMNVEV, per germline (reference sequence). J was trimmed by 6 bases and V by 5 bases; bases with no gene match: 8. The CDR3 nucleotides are TGTGCCAGCAGTACGTACCGACTAGCGGGGCCCGGGGAGCTGTTTTTT. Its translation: CASSTYRLAGPGELFF.

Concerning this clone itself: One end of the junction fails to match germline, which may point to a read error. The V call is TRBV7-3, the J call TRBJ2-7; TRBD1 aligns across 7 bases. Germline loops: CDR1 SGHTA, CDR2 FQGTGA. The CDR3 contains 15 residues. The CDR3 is CASSQVQGPSYEQYF. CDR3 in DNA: TGCGCCAGCAGCCAAGTACAGGGGCCTTCCTACGAGCAGTACTTC.

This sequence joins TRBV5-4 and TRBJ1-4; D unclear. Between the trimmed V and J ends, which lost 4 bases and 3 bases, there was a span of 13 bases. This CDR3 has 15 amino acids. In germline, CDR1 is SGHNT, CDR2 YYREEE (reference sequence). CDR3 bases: TGTGCCAGCAGCCGCGCTGGGTCGCCTAATGAAAAACTGTTTTTT. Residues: CASSRAGSPNEKLFF. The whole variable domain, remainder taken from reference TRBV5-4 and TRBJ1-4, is ETGVTQSPTHLIKTRGQQVTLRCSSQSGHNTVSWYQQALGQGPQFIFQYYREEENGRGNFPPRFSGLQFPNYSSELNVNALELDDSALYLCASSRAGSPNEKLFFGSGTQLSVL.

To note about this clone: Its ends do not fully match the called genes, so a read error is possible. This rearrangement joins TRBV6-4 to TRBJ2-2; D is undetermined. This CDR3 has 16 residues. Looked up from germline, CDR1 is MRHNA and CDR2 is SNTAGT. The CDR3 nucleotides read TGTGCCAGCAGTTACTCCTCTTCGGGTTTCACCGGGGAGCTGTTTTTT. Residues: CASSYSSSGFTGELFF.

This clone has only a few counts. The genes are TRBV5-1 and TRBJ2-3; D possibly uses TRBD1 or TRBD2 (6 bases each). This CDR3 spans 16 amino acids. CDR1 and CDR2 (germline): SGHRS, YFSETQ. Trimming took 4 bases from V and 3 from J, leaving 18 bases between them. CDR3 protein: CASSRNMGGQTDTQYF. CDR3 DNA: TGCGCCAGCAGCCGAAACATGGGAGGACAGACAGATACGCAGTATTTT.

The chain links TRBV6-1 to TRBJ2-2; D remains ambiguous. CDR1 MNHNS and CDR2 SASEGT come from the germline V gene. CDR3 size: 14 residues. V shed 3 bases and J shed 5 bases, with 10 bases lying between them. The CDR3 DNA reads TGTGCCAGCAGTGAGGTTAGATGGACCGGGGAGCTGTTTTTT. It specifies CASSEVRWTGELFF.

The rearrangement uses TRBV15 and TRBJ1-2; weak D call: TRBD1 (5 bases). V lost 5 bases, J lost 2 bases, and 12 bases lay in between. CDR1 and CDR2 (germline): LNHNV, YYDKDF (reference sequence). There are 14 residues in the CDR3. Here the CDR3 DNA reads TGTGCCACCAGCCTTCCAGGGACCAACTATGGCTACACCTTC. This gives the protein CATSLPGTNYGYTF.

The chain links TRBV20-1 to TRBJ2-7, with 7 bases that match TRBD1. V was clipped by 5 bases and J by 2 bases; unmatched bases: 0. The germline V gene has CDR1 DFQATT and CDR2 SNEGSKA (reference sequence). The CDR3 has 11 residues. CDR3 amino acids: CSAQGAYEQYF. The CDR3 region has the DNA TGCAGTGCTCAGGGGGCCTACGAGCAGTACTTC.

CDR3 nucleotides: TGTGCCAGTAGTAAAGCCGCCTCGGGGTCAGCCTACGAGCAGTACTTC. This codes for CASSKAASGSAYEQYF. The chain employs TRBV19 and TRBJ2-7; D perhaps matches TRBD2 (5 bases). The CDR3 runs 16 residues. V lost 4 bases, J lost 2 bases, and 18 bases lay in between. Germline V CDR1 and CDR2: LNHDA, SQIVND (reference sequence).

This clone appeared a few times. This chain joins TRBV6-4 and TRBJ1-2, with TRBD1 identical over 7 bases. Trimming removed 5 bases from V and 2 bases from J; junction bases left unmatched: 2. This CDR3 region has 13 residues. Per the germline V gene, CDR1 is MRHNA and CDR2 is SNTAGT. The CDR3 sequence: CASSRGQNYGYTF. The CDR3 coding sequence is TGTGCCAGCAGTCGGGGACAGAACTATGGCTACACCTTC.

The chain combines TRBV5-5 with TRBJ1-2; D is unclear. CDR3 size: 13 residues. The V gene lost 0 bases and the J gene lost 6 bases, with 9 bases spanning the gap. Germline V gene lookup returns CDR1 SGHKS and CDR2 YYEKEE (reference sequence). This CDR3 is CASSLAGRDGYTF. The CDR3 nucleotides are TGTGCCAGCAGCTTGGCGGGGAGAGATGGCTACACCTTC.